This T cell receptor (beta chain) was recorded in a study of blood T cells in healthy people across ages. V was clipped by 4 bases and J by 3 bases, with 17 bases between them. The CDR3 consists of 16 residues. Germline CDR1 and CDR2: SGHRS and YFSETQ. Together with a sample-barcoded 5' primer, a J-beta primer mix was included in a second PCR lasting about 7 to 11 cycles. TCRdb fed the 5' RACE reads into MiXCR, producing one record per CDR3 protein. The sample yields around 1,900,000 distinct CDR3 sequences, about 39% seen once. The rearrangement uses TRBV5-1 and TRBJ2-1; perhaps TRBD2 as D (5 bases). The source of this sequence is a human donor in good health. The sample was blood. The CDR3 DNA is TGCGCCAGCAGCCTCCCCTCCGGACTGTACTACAATGAGCAGTTCTTC. It specifies CASSLPSGLYYNEQFF.